This TCR beta chain was observed in a study of vaccination effects on CD4 cells after COVID-19. Using viral peptide pools, the ViraFEST assay grew out antigen-specific CD4+ T cells prior to sequencing. Between days 10 and 11 of culture, CD4+ T cells were separated out. Vaccine recipients had no previous SARS-CoV-2 infection; their nucleocapsid antibodies were negative. On this clone: Its antigen is currently unknown.

Looked up from germline, CDR1 is LNHDA and CDR2 is SQIVND (reference sequence). This CDR3 has 13 amino acids. V dropped 6 bases and J dropped 6; count of bases not matched to a gene: 5. The data were produced by immunoSEQ multiplex PCR, yet TCRdb's version contains in-frame clones alone and is incomplete. The data hold 35,000 to 55,000 clones, with roughly 79% observed a single time. The chain has TRBV19 and TRBJ2-1; 7 nucleotides match TRBD1. This receptor was obtained from a human donor who received a COVID-19 vaccine. The specimen was CD4+ T cells from PBMCs cultured with SARS-CoV-2 spike peptides, collected before COVID-19 vaccination. This CDR3 is CASSPGTVNEQFF. The CDR3 bases are TGTGCCAGTAGCCCCGGGACAGTCAATGAGCAGTTCTTC.